This entry lists 5 T cell receptor beta chains sequenced from one sample in a study of shared clonotypes between healthy human individuals. Naive CD8 cells, CD45RO-negative and positively selected for CCR7, excluded terminally differentiated effector memory CD45RA+ cells. Data came from immunoSEQ multiplex PCR; TCRdb stores just in-frame clones and leaves some out. The table has approximately 2,200,000 clones, about 93% seen once. Sequencing was performed on naive CD8+ T cells from PBMCs. The origin of the receptors is a man younger than 35 in good health. Some clones in this sample may be carry-over from other donors' samples.

This clone appeared a single time. This sequence joins TRBV27 and TRBJ2-1; D uncertain. This CDR3 region has 15 residues. Deletions cut 2 bases from V and 4 bases from J, with 12 bases between. In germline, CDR1 is MNHEY, CDR2 SMNVEV (reference sequence). CDR3 protein: CASSLGSIAYNEQFF. For the CDR3, the DNA is TGTGCCAGCAGTTTAGGAAGTATAGCTTACAATGAGCAGTTCTTC.

The chain has TRBV6-1 and TRBJ2-7; 7 nucleotides match TRBD1. The CDR3 is 15 residues long. Germline V gene lookup returns CDR1 MNHNS and CDR2 SASEGT. V lost 6 bases, J lost 0 bases, and 8 bases stayed unmatched. The CDR3 DNA reads as TGTGCCAGCAGACCGACAGGGAACCCCTCCTACGAGCAGTACTTC. As protein: CASRPTGNPSYEQYF.

The count of this clone is one. V is TRBV4-1 and J is TRBJ2-7, with D maybe TRBD1 (5 bases). The CDR3 extends over 16 amino acids. CDR1 MGHRA and CDR2 YSYEKL come from the germline V gene. V shed 1 base and J shed 0 bases, with 13 bases lying between them. The CDR3 spells CASSQGTRRASYEQYF. CDR3 in DNA: TGCGCCAGCAGCCAAGGAACCCGCAGGGCCTCCTACGAGCAGTACTTC.

For this clone: In the same sample, other DNA sequences code for this CDR3. The chain links TRBV29-1 to TRBJ1-2, with 8 bases fitting TRBD1. Trimming removed 7 bases from V and 8 bases from J; junction bases left unmatched: 3. The CDR3 is made up of 10 amino acids. Germline V CDR1 and CDR2: SQVTM, ANQGSEA. The chain's CDR3 is CSATGDGYTF. The CDR3 coding sequence is TGCAGCGCGACAGGGGACGGCTACACCTTC.

This chain connects TRBV7-3 to TRBJ2-1; 10 positions match TRBD2. Germline values: CDR1 SGHTA, CDR2 FQGTGA. V shed 0 bases and J 5 bases; nucleotides not matched to a gene: 10. The CDR3 contains 18 residues. The CDR3 region has the DNA TGTGCCAGCAGCTTAACAGGGGCTAGCGGGAGTTGGGACAATGAGCAGTTCTTC. This codes for CASSLTGASGSWDNEQFF.